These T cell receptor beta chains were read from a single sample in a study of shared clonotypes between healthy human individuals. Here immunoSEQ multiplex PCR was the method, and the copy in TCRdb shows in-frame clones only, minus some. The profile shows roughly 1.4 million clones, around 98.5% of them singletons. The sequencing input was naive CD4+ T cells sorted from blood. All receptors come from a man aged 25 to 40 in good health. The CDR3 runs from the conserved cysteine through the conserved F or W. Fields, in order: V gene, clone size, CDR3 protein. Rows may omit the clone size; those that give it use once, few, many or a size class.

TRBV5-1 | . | CASSLRADRGLEKLFF
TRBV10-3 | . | CAIGGTSRTGELFF
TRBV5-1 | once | CASSTPGRTYEQYF
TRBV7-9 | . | CASSLGDRDTDTQYF
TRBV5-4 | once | CASSPPMEHYGYTF
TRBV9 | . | CASSVGASSRITDTQYF
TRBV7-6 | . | CASSSDTNQPQHF
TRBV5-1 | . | CASSLGTNYGYTF
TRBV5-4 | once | CASSFRGGTTEAFF
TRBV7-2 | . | CASNRDIATQYF
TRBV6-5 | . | CASSSLQGQETQYF
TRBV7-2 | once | CASSLSSGRFGETQYF
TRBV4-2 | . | CASSQDSRAEAFF
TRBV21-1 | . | CASSEFRQGRPYEQYF
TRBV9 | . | CASSVEGVAYQETQYF
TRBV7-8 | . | CASSPIRQSNYGYTF
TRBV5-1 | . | CASSLVVSVLTGELFF